A single sample is the source of the 2 T cell receptor beta chains below, sequenced in a study of T-cell memory formation after mild COVID-19. TCRdb analysed the 5' RACE reads with MiXCR anew, one entry per CDR3 protein. The table lists about 110,000 distinct CDR3 sequences, roughly a sixth of them singletons. Sequenced input: PBMCs or a T cell subset sorted from them (not recorded which). Receptor source: a man in his late teens or twenties who had mild COVID-19 (a few samples of this study predate the infection). Cell type and time point are not known.

Only a few counts were recorded for this clonotype. The chain uses TRBV4-3 and TRBJ2-1; no definite D call. CDR3 length: 14 residues. V gave up 0 bases and J gave up 4 bases, with 7 bases separating them. Germline CDR1 is LGHNA and CDR2 is YSLEER. For the CDR3, the DNA is TGCGCCAGCAGCCAAGATAAGGGTTACAATGAGCAGTTCTTC. Its protein is CASSQDKGYNEQFF.

This clonotype has more than one count but fewer than ten. J is TRBJ2-2 and V is TRBV11-3, with 7 bases that match TRBD1. This CDR3 region has 16 residues. J lost 6 bases, V lost 1 base, and 8 bases had no gene match. CDR1 SGHNT and CDR2 YENEEA come from the germline V gene. This chain's CDR3 is CASSLGPERGPGELFF. The CDR3, as DNA: TGTGCCAGCAGCTTAGGCCCTGAAAGGGGGCCCGGGGAGCTGTTTTTT.